Following are 23 T cell receptor beta chains from one sample sequenced in a study of vaccination and CD4 T cells after COVID-19. Treatment defined: approximately 9-day PBMC culture with coronavirus spike peptide pools or control peptides (ViraFEST assay). The Oncomine TCR Beta short-read assay was what sequenced the DNA obtained from cultured CD4+ T cells. Each CDR3 protein is one row after TCRdb ran MiXCR on the PCR reads. The profile covers some 14,000 distinct CDR3 sequences, with about three fifths appearing a single time and roughly 18% taken by the ten largest. Their cognate antigens are unknown. The material sequenced was cultured CD4+ T cells from blood, taken after SARS-CoV-2 vaccination. The receptor source for this set is a human donor with COVID-19.

This clonotype was detected only a few times. The chain has TRBV28 and TRBJ1-2; TRBD1 agrees at 10 bases. The CDR3 consists of 15 residues. J was trimmed by 4 bases and V by 3 bases; bases with no gene match: 5. CDR1 is MDHEN and CDR2 is SYDVKM in the germline V gene. The chain's CDR3 is CASSLRDRGVYGYTF. The CDR3 nucleotides are TGTGCCAGCAGTTTGAGGGACAGGGGAGTCTATGGCTACACCTTC.

The CDR3 reads CASSSATGGSYEQYF. CDR3 bases: TGTGCCAGCAGTTCTGCGACAGGGGGTTCCTACGAGCAGTACTTC. V and J are TRBV27 and TRBJ2-7; 9 bases line up with TRBD1. CDR1 is MNHEY and CDR2 is SMNVEV in the germline V gene (reference sequence). The trim removed 4 bases at V and 1 base at J, leaving 5 bases unmatched. This CDR3 has 15 amino acids.

The CDR3 loop reads CASRKHGTDTQYF. The CDR3, as DNA: TGTGCCAGCAGGAAACACGGAACAGATACGCAGTATTTT. The chain links TRBV28 to TRBJ2-3; D gene unclear. Germline V gives CDR1 MDHEN, CDR2 SYDVKM. This CDR3 comprises 13 residues. V was shortened by 6 bases and J by 3 bases, with 10 bases between the two germline ends.

The chain is built from TRBV20-1 and TRBJ2-1; TRBD2 might be the D (7 bases). The CDR3 sequence is 12 residues long. The germline gives CDR1 DFQATT, CDR2 SNEGSKA (reference sequence). This chain's CDR3 is CSPLGGAGEQFF. As DNA, the CDR3 is TGCAGCCCTTTGGGGGGGGCGGGTGAGCAGTTCTTC.

This clonotype is deemed large. V is TRBV7-9 and J is TRBJ1-1; unclear D gene. The V end was cut by 5 bases, the J end by 5 bases, with 12 bases between. This CDR3 is 13 amino acids long. The germline V gene has CDR1 SEHNR and CDR2 FQNEAQ (reference sequence). CDR3 sequence (DNA): TGTGCCAGCAGCGCCTTCTTGGGAACTGAAGCTTTCTTT. This codes for CASSAFLGTEAFF.

This clonotype was seen once. The chain couples TRBV28 to TRBJ1-6; D is uncertain. V gave up 7 bases and J gave up 0 bases, with 13 bases separating them. This CDR3 has 16 residues. Germline V CDR1 and CDR2: MDHEN, SYDVKM. CDR3 sequence (DNA): TGTGCCAGCACATCCATGAGGAGCTCCTATAATTCACCCCTCCACTTT. Its translation is CASTSMRSSYNSPLHF.

The genes are TRBV12-3 or TRBV12-4 and TRBJ1-5, with D uncertain. The CDR3 contains 11 residues. V lost 6 bases to trimming and J lost 10 bases, with 10 bases between them. The CDR3 coding sequence is TGTGCCAGCAGCCGAGGTGGCCCCCAGCATTTT. Amino acid sequence: CASSRGGPQHF.

There are a few counts of this clonotype. The chain recombines TRBV20-1 with TRBJ1-5, with 8 nucleotides matching TRBD1. This CDR3 contains 13 residues. J gave up 5 bases and V 3 bases, and 3 bases lay outside the gene matches. Looked up from germline, CDR1 is DFQATT and CDR2 is SNEGSKA (reference sequence). CDR3 sequence (DNA): TGCAGTGCTAGTCCAGGGGGCGATCAGCCCCAGCATTTT. It codes for CSASPGGDQPQHF.

V gene TRBV27 combines with J gene TRBJ2-3; 7 bases map to TRBD1. This CDR3 is built from 20 residues. The J segment lost 0 bases and the V segment lost 6 bases, leaving 21 bases of the junction unmatched. Germline assignment: CDR1 MNHEY and CDR2 SMNVEV (reference sequence). The CDR3 coding sequence is TGTGCCAGCAGCCGCCCCCCGCCGGGACAGCATAGGGATAGCACAGATACGCAGTATTTT. As protein: CASSRPPPGQHRDSTDTQYF.

This clonotype turned up a few times. The chain couples TRBV6-1 to TRBJ1-1, with 9 positions matching TRBD1. V gave up 6 bases and J gave up 3 bases; unmatched junction bases: 5. The CDR3 contains 14 residues. Germline V CDR1 and CDR2: MNHNS, SASEGT. CDR3 sequence (DNA): TGTGCCAGCAGCGACAGGGGGAAGGACACTGAAGCTTTCTTT. Translation gives CASSDRGKDTEAFF.

This clonotype was observed a handful of times. The J gene is TRBJ1-1, the V gene TRBV28, with 10 bases aligning to TRBD1. CDR1 and CDR2 from the germline V gene are MDHEN and SYDVKM. This CDR3 has 16 residues. Unmatched junction bases numbered 11, after V lost 5 bases and J lost 5 bases. The CDR3 DNA reads as TGTGCCAGCAGTGTAATGACAGGGGGCGCGAGGACTGAAGCTTTCTTT. Translation: CASSVMTGGARTEAFF.

The V gene is TRBV19, the J gene TRBJ1-2, with D perhaps matching TRBD1 (5 bases). Germline CDR1 and CDR2: LNHDA and SQIVND (reference sequence). The CDR3 contains 15 residues. Trimming took 7 bases from V and 6 from J, leaving 21 bases between them. The CDR3 here is CASTNLGTESDGYTF. Written as DNA, the CDR3 is TGTGCCAGTACCAACCTGGGGACCGAGAGTGATGGCTACACCTTC.

This clonotype came up once. This sequence joins TRBV5-1 and TRBJ1-1; 8 bases are a match to TRBD1. Per the germline V gene, CDR1 is SGHRS and CDR2 is YFSETQ. V was pared by 4 bases and J by 4 bases, with 9 bases of the junction left unmatched. CDR3 length equals 15 residues. CDR3 protein: CASSKGLTGATEAFF. The CDR3 region has the DNA TGCGCCAGCAGCAAAGGCTTGACAGGGGCCACTGAAGCTTTCTTT.

This clonotype was seen only a few times. The chain carries TRBV6-1 and TRBJ1-1; D not certain. This CDR3 contains 12 residues. V was cut by 5 bases and J by 1 base, with 5 bases left in between. Per the germline V gene, CDR1 is MNHNS and CDR2 is SASEGT. In nucleotides, the CDR3 is TGTGCCAGCAGTCGACAGAACACTGAAGCTTTCTTT. Residues: CASSRQNTEAFF.

This clonotype was seen only once. The CDR3 DNA is TGTGCCAGCAGTCCACGGCAGGGGACCTACAATGAGCAGTTCTTC. This translates into CASSPRQGTYNEQFF. This sequence joins TRBV9 and TRBJ2-1, with TRBD1 as a possible D gene (6 bases). V was shortened by 5 bases and J by 2 bases, with 14 bases between the two germline ends. Germline assignment: CDR1 SGDLS and CDR2 YYNGEE. This CDR3 is built from 15 residues.

This clonotype has just one count. CDR3 amino acids: CSSPGTPDTQYF. In DNA form, the CDR3 reads TGCAGTTCTCCCGGGACACCAGATACGCAGTATTTT. The V call is TRBV20-1, the J call TRBJ2-3; possibly TRBD1 for D (6 bases). CDR1 is DFQATT, CDR2 SNEGSKA, per germline (reference sequence). Deletions cut 8 bases from V and 4 bases from J, with 13 bases between. There are 12 residues in the CDR3.

This clonotype was detected once. The chain couples TRBV6-1 to TRBJ1-2, with no clear D. The CDR3 contains 14 residues. V was clipped by 3 bases and J by 7 bases, with 15 bases between them. In germline, CDR1 is MNHNS, CDR2 SASEGT. Here the CDR3 DNA reads TGTGCCAGCAGTGACTGGGGTGGAGCTGGTGGCTACACCTTC. Translation gives CASSDWGGAGGYTF.

This clonotype was detected a few times. This chain connects TRBV6-4 to TRBJ1-6; no definite D call. CDR1 is MRHNA and CDR2 is SNTAGT in the germline V gene. The CDR3 contains 14 residues. V lost 2 bases and J lost 5, with 7 bases in between. This CDR3 is CASSDRPNNSPLHF. The CDR3 coding sequence is TGTGCCAGCAGTGACAGGCCGAATAATTCACCCCTCCACTTT.

The rearrangement uses TRBV15 and TRBJ1-6; 8 bases line up with TRBD1. Looked up from germline, CDR1 is LNHNV and CDR2 is YYDKDF (reference sequence). With V trimmed by 5 bases and J by 9 bases, 9 bases remained unmatched. This CDR3 contains 15 residues. The CDR3 nucleotides are TGTGCCACCAGCGGAAGAGACAGGGGAGGTTCACCCCTCCACTTT. Translating it yields CATSGRDRGGSPLHF.

V is TRBV2 and J is TRBJ2-3, with D uncertain. From germline, CDR1 is SNHLY and CDR2 FYNNEI. This CDR3 comprises 11 residues. V shed 4 bases and J shed 4 bases, with 3 bases lying between them. The CDR3 is CASSVSDTQYF. The CDR3 DNA is TGTGCCAGCAGTGTCTCAGATACGCAGTATTTT.

The CDR3 loop reads CASSPTPPSGQNHNYGYTF. The CDR3 DNA reads TGTGCCAGCTCACCTACCCCACCCTCTGGACAGAATCATAACTATGGCTACACCTTC. V and J are TRBV18 and TRBJ1-2, with D tentatively TRBD1 (6 bases). The CDR3 is made up of 19 amino acids. The germline V gene has CDR1 KGHSH and CDR2 LQKENI. Trimming cost V 3 bases and J 1 base, with 24 bases left between them.

This clonotype turned up a few times. The chain recombines TRBV6-2 or TRBV6-3 with TRBJ2-7; D perhaps matches TRBD1 (6 bases). Trimming took 3 bases from V and 4 from J, leaving 10 bases between them. In germline, CDR1 is MNHEY, CDR2 SVGEGT. The CDR3 loop spans 13 amino acids. The CDR3 region has the DNA TGTGCCAGCAGTTATTCGGACAGTTACGAGCAGTACTTC. It codes for CASSYSDSYEQYF.

V usage is TRBV2 and J usage is TRBJ1-2; D gene unclear. V was trimmed by 1 base and J by 7 bases, leaving 13 bases between them. Germline CDR1 reads SNHLY; CDR2 reads FYNNEI. The CDR3 extends over 14 amino acids. The CDR3 loop reads CASSEENSGGGYTF. CDR3 coding DNA: TGTGCCAGCAGTGAAGAAAACTCCGGAGGTGGCTACACCTTC.